This T cell receptor (beta chain) was identified in a study of cytomegalovirus exposure and HLA in healthy donors. This clone was seen a few times. As yet, its antigen is unknown. Regarding the study as a whole: It was confirmed in vitro that three of the CMV-associated chains were specific for CMV antigens. It was found in a later analysis that first-cohort TCR clusters tended to co-occur in the 90 to 150 validation repertoires. Usually a TCR sequence was rare, but some public TCRs were found in many donors.

Profiling relied on immunoSEQ multiplex PCR, and the TCRdb table lists in-frame clones only, not all of them. Among approximately 190,000 clones listed, about 80% were seen once. The receptor's source is a man younger than 30 in good health and CMV-seropositive. Specimen: PBMCs.

CDR3 in amino acids: CASSDLTEHYGYTF. The CDR3 region has the DNA TGTGCCAGCAGTGATTTGACAGAACACTATGGCTACACCTTC. The V call is TRBV2, the J call TRBJ1-2; the D gene is possibly TRBD1 (5 bases). V was cut by 3 bases and J by 3 bases, with 11 bases left in between. This CDR3 region has 14 residues. Per the germline V gene, CDR1 is SNHLY and CDR2 is FYNNEI.